A single count supports the clone carrying this TCR beta chain. Its antigen is unknown. The study reverse transcribed the entire isolated RNA, so it sequenced expressed TCRB transcripts. The table came from immunoSEQ multiplex PCR; TCRdb's copy has only in-frame clones and leaves some out. Of hundreds of thousands of clones listed, roughly 16% are singletons. This CDR3 has 11 amino acids. The V and J ends lost 5 bases and 10 bases respectively, with 11 bases between them. CDR1 MNHEY and CDR2 SVGAGI come from the germline V gene. The data are from a study of beta chain features in type 1 diabetes. General study points: Cells that show high TCR expression could be over-represented by cDNA sequencing. In all four CD4+ subsets, TCRB CDR3 length was significantly, moderately reduced in type 1 diabetes. When VDJ junctions were examined, type 1 diabetes patients showed fewer insertions and more deletions.

The sample comprised naive CD4+ T cells from blood. This sequence joins TRBV6-5 and TRBJ1-1, with a tentative D call TRBD1 (6 bases). This TCR was recovered from a young man in good health. In DNA form, the CDR3 reads TGTGCCAGCAGTACAGGGAGCGGAGCTTTCTTT. It encodes CASSTGSGAFF.